The 18 T cell receptor beta chains below all came from one sample that was sequenced in a study of blood T cell repertoires in COVID-19. Repertoires were generated with immunoSEQ multiplex PCR, while TCRdb's copy carries only in-frame clones and drops some. Among approximately 300,000 clones listed, 70% to 90% were seen once. The specimen sequenced was PBMCs or T cells enriched from blood (not recorded which). These receptor sequences come from a woman aged 30 to 39 who had recovered from COVID-19.

The chain combines TRBV19 with TRBJ2-7; 9 bases agree with TRBD2. The CDR3 runs 16 residues. The V gene end was trimmed by 1 base and the J gene end by 1 base; junction bases not matched to a gene: 5. CDR1 is LNHDA, CDR2 SQIVND, per germline (reference sequence). CDR3 loop: CASSIAGAGGSYEQYF. CDR3 nucleotides: TGTGCCAGTAGTATAGCTGGAGCGGGGGGTTCCTACGAGCAGTACTTC.

V and J are TRBV15 and TRBJ2-5; D uncertain. Trimming pared 1 base from V and 5 bases from J, leaving 5 bases between. CDR1 and CDR2 from the germline V gene are LNHNV and YYDKDF (reference sequence). CDR3 size: 12 residues. CDR3 sequence: CATSRVSETQYF. CDR3 sequence (DNA): TGTGCCACCAGCAGAGTTTCGGAGACCCAGTACTTC.

V gene TRBV19 combines with J gene TRBJ1-5; tentative D call: TRBD1 (6 bases). Germline-derived CDR1 and CDR2 are LNHDA and SQIVND (reference sequence). The V and J ends lost 7 bases and 2 bases respectively, with 18 bases between them. CDR3 length: 16 amino acids. The CDR3 DNA reads TGTGCCAGTAACCCCCGGGACATTAGGGGCAATCAGCCCCAGCATTTT. Translated, it gives CASNPRDIRGNQPQHF.

The V call is TRBV11-2, the J call TRBJ2-1; 7 bases are a match to TRBD2. Trimming removed 5 bases from V and 6 bases from J; junction bases left unmatched: 13. CDR1 SGHAT and CDR2 FQNNGV come from the germline V gene. The CDR3 covers 16 residues. Written as DNA, the CDR3 is TGTGCCAGCAGCCTACTGTATCGCGGGGGTCTCAATGAGCAGTTCTTC. Translation gives CASSLLYRGGLNEQFF.

V usage is TRBV5-1 and J usage is TRBJ2-1, with 9 bases fitting TRBD2. The germline V gene encodes CDR1 SGHRS and CDR2 YFSETQ. The V and J ends lost 5 bases and 5 bases, in that order; junction bases with no gene match: 14. The CDR3 runs 17 residues. CDR3 sequence (DNA): TGCGCCAGCAGTCGGAACCCCGGGACTAGCAACAACAATGAGCAGTTCTTC. Protein sequence: CASSRNPGTSNNNEQFF. Together with reference TRBV5-1 and TRBJ2-1, the CDR3 gives the full variable domain: KAGVTQTPRYLIKTRGQQVTLSCSPISGHRSVSWYQQTPGQGLQFLFEYFSETQRNKGNFPGRFSGRQFSNSRSEMNVSTLELGDSALYLCASSRNPGTSNNNEQFFGPGTRLTVL.

The chain joins TRBV19 to TRBJ1-2, with D unclear. V was shortened by 3 bases and J by 7 bases, with 9 bases between the two germline ends. Germline lookup yields CDR1 LNHDA and CDR2 SQIVND (reference sequence). The CDR3 covers 12 residues. The CDR3 DNA is TGTGCCAGTAGTATGTTGGCAGGTGGCTACACCTTC. It codes for CASSMLAGGYTF.

The chain joins TRBV7-9 to TRBJ2-7; D is perhaps TRBD2 (6 bases). The CDR3 contains 14 residues. With 1 base removed from V and 0 bases from J, the gap between germline ends came to 7 bases. Germline V gives CDR1 SEHNR, CDR2 FQNEAQ (reference sequence). DNA for the CDR3: TGTGCCAGCAGCTTAGTGGGGGGCTCCTACGAGCAGTACTTC. Translation gives CASSLVGGSYEQYF.

The gene calls are TRBV6-5 and TRBJ2-4, with TRBD2 matching over 10 bases. Per germline, CDR1 MNHEY and CDR2 SVGAGI. V dropped 6 bases and J dropped 3; count of bases not matched to a gene: 5. The CDR3 has 15 residues. The DNA for the CDR3 is TGTGCCAGCAGCACTTCTAGCGGGGGCAAAAACATTCAGTACTTC. Translating gives CASSTSSGGKNIQYF.

For the CDR3, the DNA is TGCGCCAGCAGGGCCACAGGGTCCTCTTCCTACGAGCAGTACTTC. Its translation: CASRATGSSSYEQYF. This chain joins TRBV5-1 and TRBJ2-7, with TRBD1 as a possible D gene (6 bases). V shed 5 bases and J shed 1 base, with 16 bases lying between them. The CDR3 runs to 15 residues. Germline assignment: CDR1 SGHRS and CDR2 YFSETQ. The whole variable domain, filled in from reference TRBV5-1 and TRBJ2-7, reads KAGVTQTPRYLIKTRGQQVTLSCSPISGHRSVSWYQQTPGQGLQFLFEYFSETQRNKGNFPGRFSGRQFSNSRSEMNVSTLELGDSALYLCASRATGSSSYEQYFGPGTRLTVT.

The chain has TRBV5-1 and TRBJ2-5; 8 bases fit TRBD2. V was pared by 6 bases and J by 5 bases, with 9 bases of the junction left unmatched. This CDR3 is 14 amino acids long. Germline CDR1 is SGHRS and CDR2 is YFSETQ. CDR3: CASKLGTSRETQYF. As DNA, the CDR3 is TGCGCCAGCAAATTGGGGACTAGTCGGGAGACCCAGTACTTC.

Note on this clone: At the DNA level, this CDR3 is encoded by other sequences in the same sample as well. The chain carries TRBV6-5 and TRBJ1-1; TRBD1 might be the D (6 bases). This CDR3 has 13 residues. The germline CDR1 and CDR2 sequences are MNHEY and SVGAGI. Trimming shortened V by 6 bases and J by 1 base, and 9 bases separated the two germline ends. Here the CDR3 reads CASRETGNTEAFF. The CDR3 region has the DNA TGTGCCAGCAGGGAGACAGGGAACACTGAAGCTTTCTTT.

The rearrangement uses TRBV19 and TRBJ1-1; TRBD1 is a possible D gene (5 bases). Per germline, CDR1 LNHDA and CDR2 SQIVND (reference sequence). V was trimmed by 5 bases and J by 6 bases, leaving 16 bases between them. The CDR3 sequence is 14 residues long. CDR3 sequence: CASSALGGGAEAFF. The DNA for the CDR3 is TGTGCCAGTAGTGCGTTGGGGGGTGGGGCTGAAGCTTTCTTT.

This clone has ten or more counts. The genes are TRBV5-4 and TRBJ1-2; 8 bases agree with TRBD1. Germline assignment: CDR1 SGHNT and CDR2 YYREEE (reference sequence). V shed 5 bases and J 4 bases; nucleotides not matched to a gene: 7. The CDR3 length is 14 residues. The chain's CDR3 is CASRVTGESYGYTF. CDR3 DNA sequence: TGTGCCAGCAGAGTGACAGGGGAGAGCTATGGCTACACCTTC.

The rearrangement links TRBV27 to TRBJ1-5, with D hard to call. From germline, CDR1 is MNHEY and CDR2 SMNVEV (reference sequence). Trimming pared 7 bases from V and 3 bases from J, leaving 22 bases between. The CDR3 length is 17 residues. The chain's CDR3 is CASTPDGRRGNNQPQHF. The CDR3 DNA is TGTGCCAGCACCCCTGATGGCAGGCGAGGGAACAATCAGCCCCAGCATTTT.

The V gene is TRBV11-2, the J gene TRBJ1-4; TRBD1 might be the D (6 bases). Germline values: CDR1 SGHAT, CDR2 FQNNGV. The CDR3 sequence is 15 residues long. Trimming pared 4 bases from V and 8 bases from J, leaving 17 bases between. This CDR3 is CASSWQGPMGEKLFF. CDR3 nucleotide sequence: TGTGCCAGCAGCTGGCAGGGGCCTATGGGAGAAAAACTGTTTTTT.

This clone showed up many times. This chain uses TRBV5-4 with TRBJ1-3; D might be TRBD1 (6 bases). Germline V gene lookup returns CDR1 SGHNT and CDR2 YYREEE (reference sequence). The CDR3 extends over 16 amino acids. Between the trimmed V and J ends, which lost 4 bases and 9 bases, there was a span of 23 bases. The CDR3 loop is CASSPGQTNSLGTIYF. The CDR3 region has the DNA TGTGCCAGCAGCCCGGGACAAACAAATTCCCTTGGCACCATATATTTT.

This clone was counted between two and nine times. Here the CDR3 reads CAISGGLADEQYF. In DNA form, the CDR3 reads TGTGCCATCAGTGGGGGACTAGCGGACGAGCAGTACTTC. The chain has TRBV10-3 and TRBJ2-7; the match to TRBD2 covers 11 bases. Per the germline V gene, CDR1 is ENHRY and CDR2 is SYGVKD. CDR3 length: 13 amino acids. V gave up 4 bases and J gave up 5 bases; unmatched junction bases: 1.

The gene calls are TRBV7-8 and TRBJ2-7; D gene unclear. In germline, CDR1 is SGHVS, CDR2 FQNEAQ. This CDR3 is 14 amino acids long. V lost 2 bases to trimming and J lost 1 base, with 9 bases between them. Here the CDR3 reads CASSLLQKSYEQYF. CDR3 sequence (DNA): TGTGCCAGCAGCTTACTACAGAAATCCTACGAGCAGTACTTC. The full variable domain, completed using reference TRBV7-8 and TRBJ2-7, is GAGVSQSPRYKVAKRGQDVALRCDPISGHVSLFWYQQALGQGPEFLTYFQNEAQLDKSGLPSDRFFAERPEGSVSTLKIQRTQQEDSAVYLCASSLLQKSYEQYFGPGTRLTVT.